The rows below give T cell receptor beta chains drawn from one sample of a study of blood T cell repertoires in COVID-19. Clones were read by immunoSEQ multiplex PCR, and TCRdb kept only the in-frame ones, dropping some. The data hold about 210,000 clones, with around 84% observed a single time. The sequenced material came from peripheral blood. These receptors came from a human donor in a cohort sampled during active COVID-19. Both conserved end residues are part of each CDR3. A D gene is named only where the DNA matches it firmly. Clone size is given for some rows only: seen once, a few or many times, or a class if the clone is expanded.

TRBV19,16,-,-,TRBJ1-2,TGTGCCAGTAGTTTCCCTAGGACAGCAAGTTTCTATGGCTACACCTTC,CASSFPRTASFYGYTF
TRBV25-1,11,-,few,TRBJ2-2,TGTGCCAGCAGTGACGCCGGGGAGCTGTTTTTT,CASSDAGELFF
TRBV7-3,14,TRBD2,-,TRBJ2-7,TGTGCCAGCAGCCTTCCTAGCGGGGGCTACGAGCAGTACTTC,CASSLPSGGYEQYF
TRBV7-9,13,-,few,TRBJ1-1,TGTGCCAGCAGCATAAGGTGGACAGTTGAAGCTTTCTTT,CASSIRWTVEAFF
TRBV18,13,-,-,TRBJ1-4,TGTGCCAGCTCACTGGCCCAACCCGAAAAACTGTTTTTT,CASSLAQPEKLFF
TRBV27,16,-,-,TRBJ2-1,TGTGCCAGCAGTCCCCGCACACGTGGGGGGTACAATGAGCAGTTCTTC,CASSPRTRGGYNEQFF
TRBV28,15,-,-,TRBJ2-7,TGTGCCAGCAGTTTAGAGACAAATGGGCACTACGAGCAGTACTTC,CASSLETNGHYEQYF
TRBV24-1,14,-,-,TRBJ2-7,TGTGCCACCAGTGATTTGAGAGGTAACGGCGAGCAGTACTTC,CATSDLRGNGEQYF
TRBV21-1,16,-,-,TRBJ2-3,TGTGCCACCCCGACAGGGGCGTCCCTACTCACAGATACGCAGTATTTT,CATPTGASLLTDTQYF
TRBV6-5,12,-,-,TRBJ2-6,TGTGCCGGAGGGGCTGGGGCCAACGTCCTGACTTTC,CAGGAGANVLTF
TRBV19,16,TRBD2,-,TRBJ2-3,TGTGCCAGTAAGGTGACCCTAGCGGGGTACACAGATACGCAGTATTTT,CASKVTLAGYTDTQYF
TRBV5-1,15,-,-,TRBJ2-3,TGCGCCAGCAGCTTCGGGGGTACCAGCACAGATACGCAGTATTTT,CASSFGGTSTDTQYF
TRBV3-1/TRBV3-2,15,TRBD2,-,TRBJ2-1,TGTGCCAGCAGCCCAGGCGCGGGGGGACACAATGAGCAGTTCTTC,CASSPGAGGHNEQFF
TRBV28,14,-,-,TRBJ2-7,TGTGCCAGCAGTCCCAGGGACATCGGACTCGAGCAGTACTTC,CASSPRDIGLEQYF
TRBV19,11,-,-,TRBJ2-2,TGTGCCAGTAGGCGAACCGGGGAGCTGTTTTTT,CASRRTGELFF
TRBV28,15,TRBD1,-,TRBJ1-3,TGTGCCAGCAGTATCAACAGGGGGCTGGGAAACACCATATATTTT,CASSINRGLGNTIYF
TRBV27,13,TRBD1,-,TRBJ2-7,TGTGCCAGCAGTAGACAGGGCTCCTACGAGCAGTACTTC,CASSRQGSYEQYF
TRBV3-1/TRBV3-2,15,-,few,TRBJ1-4,TGTGCCAGCAGCTCCGCGGGGGGAACTAATGAAAAACTGTTTTTT,CASSSAGGTNEKLFF
TRBV5-4,13,-,-,TRBJ1-1,TGTGCCAGCAGCCTCCCCGGGAAGGGGGTAGCTTTCTTT,CASSLPGKGVAFF
TRBV5-1,14,-,-,TRBJ1-5,TGCGCCAGCAGCGTCGGGGGGGTCAATCAGCCCCAGCATTTT,CASSVGGVNQPQHF
TRBV7-2,13,-,-,TRBJ1-2,TGTGCCAGCACAAAGGGAGGGGCTGGAGGCTACACCTTC,CASTKGGAGGYTF
TRBV20-1,10,TRBD1,-,TRBJ1-4,TGCAGTGCAGGGGGCGGAAAACTGTTTTTT,CSAGGGKLFF
TRBV6-2/TRBV6-3,16,TRBD2,-,TRBJ2-7,TGTGCCAGCAGTTACCCCCTACTAGCGCCCACCTACGAGCAGTACTTC,CASSYPLLAPTYEQYF
TRBV3-1/TRBV3-2,15,-,-,TRBJ1-4,TGTGCCAGCAGCCAAGACTGGGCTACTAATGAAAAACTGTTTTTT,CASSQDWATNEKLFF
TRBV18,13,-,-,TRBJ2-3,TGTGCCAGCTCACCAGGGGGCCAAGATACGCAGTATTTT,CASSPGGQDTQYF
TRBV7-2,15,TRBD2,few,TRBJ2-2,TGTGCCAGCAGGTTAGCGGGAGTCAACACCGGGGAGCTGTTTTTT,CASRLAGVNTGELFF
TRBV28,12,-,-,TRBJ2-3,TGTGCCAGCAACAGGGTCCCAGATACGCAGTATTTT,CASNRVPDTQYF
TRBV4-2,15,-,-,TRBJ1-6,TGTGCCAGCAGCCAAGAAAGTCCAGGAGGCTCACCCCTCCACTTT,CASSQESPGGSPLHF
TRBV4-1,16,TRBD2,-,TRBJ2-7,TGCGCCAGCAGCCAAGCGGCCGGGGGCGGGGGGGGCGAGCAGTACTTC,CASSQAAGGGGGEQYF
TRBV11-2,15,-,few,TRBJ1-6,TGTGCCAGCAGCTCGCAAAGTAGTGGTAATTCACCCCTCCACTTT,CASSSQSSGNSPLHF
TRBV4-1,15,-,-,TRBJ2-7,TGCGCCAGCAGCCAAGATAACAGCTTCTCCTACGAGCAGTACTTC,CASSQDNSFSYEQYF
TRBV28,15,TRBD1,-,TRBJ1-2,TGTGCCAGCAGTTTAGCGATTGACAGGGTTGGAGGCTACACCTTC,CASSLAIDRVGGYTF
TRBV2,15,-,-,TRBJ1-5,TGTGCCAGCAGTGAGGGCCAGGGTGGCAATCAGCCCCAGCATTTT,CASSEGQGGNQPQHF
TRBV29-1,14,TRBD2,-,TRBJ2-3,TGCAGCGGGGGTAGCGGGACTAGCACAGATACGCAGTATTTT,CSGGSGTSTDTQYF
TRBV7-2,19,TRBD1,-,TRBJ2-5,TGTGCCAGCAGCTTCTACAATTACATGGACAGGGCTCCCCAAGAGACCCAGTACTTC,CASSFYNYMDRAPQETQYF
TRBV7-8,14,-,few,TRBJ1-5,TGTGCCAGCAGCTTAGCGACCGGGTTTCAGCCCCAGCATTTT,CASSLATGFQPQHF
TRBV19,14,-,-,TRBJ2-1,TGTGCCAGTAGTAATGGACAATCCCACAATGAGCAGTTCTTC,CASSNGQSHNEQFF
TRBV21-1,14,-,-,TRBJ2-3,TGTGCCAGCAGCAAAGACAGACGCACAGATACGCAGTATTTT,CASSKDRRTDTQYF
TRBV7-2,16,TRBD1,-,TRBJ2-1,TGTGCCAGCAGCTTAGGAGACAGGGGCTCCTACAATGAGCAGTTCTTC,CASSLGDRGSYNEQFF
TRBV28,14,-,-,TRBJ2-3,TGTGCCAGCGGAGGCAGGGGTGGACCAGATACGCAGTATTTT,CASGGRGGPDTQYF